These 8 T cell receptor beta chains originate from one sample sequenced in a study of blood T cell repertoires in COVID-19 (dated by TCRdb to 2018 to 2020). The library came from the immunoSEQ multiplex PCR assay. The table was pulled from immuneACCESS by TCRdb, which kept in-frame rearrangements only. Such tables lose some clones; where checked, under half of the loss comes from unresolved V genes, and the rest has no known cause. For this sample the table gives 150,000 to 200,000 clones, of which more than 65% were detected only once. The ten top clones hold nearly 15% of the sample. What was sequenced was PBMCs or T cells enriched from blood (not recorded which). These receptors were taken from a man in his fifties or sixties who had recovered from COVID-19.

This sequence joins TRBV2 and TRBJ1-3; D gene unclear. V lost 8 bases to trimming and J lost 2 bases, with 7 bases between them. CDR3 length equals 12 residues. The germline gives CDR1 SNHLY, CDR2 FYNNEI. The CDR3 nucleotides read TGTGCCAGCTCTGAGACTGGAAACACCATATATTTT. This codes for CASSETGNTIYF. The full variable domain, in which reference TRBV2 and TRBJ1-3 provide the parts outside the CDR3, is EPEVTQTPSHQVTQMGQEVILRCVPISNHLYFYWYRQILGQKVEFLVSFYNNEISEKSEIFDDQFSVERPDGSNFTLKIRSTKLEDSAMYFCASSETGNTIYFGEGSWLTVV.

This chain links TRBV9 with TRBJ1-1; 12 bases are a match to TRBD1. CDR1 is SGDLS and CDR2 is YYNGEE in the germline V gene. V was pared by 3 bases and J by 7 bases, with 10 bases of the junction left unmatched. There are 16 residues in the CDR3. DNA of the CDR3: TGTGCCAGCAGCGCAGGGACAGGGGGCGTTTCGGGTGAAGCTTTCTTT. Translated: CASSAGTGGVSGEAFF.

This CDR3 is CASSLGGLGNQPQHF. For the CDR3, the DNA is TGCGCCAGCAGCTTAGGAGGGCTAGGCAATCAGCCCCAGCATTTT. The chain has TRBV5-1 and TRBJ1-5, with D hard to call. CDR3 size: 15 residues. Germline CDR1 SGHRS, CDR2 YFSETQ. Trimming took 2 bases from V and 2 from J, leaving 11 bases between them.

In this sample, this clone turned up once. The J gene is TRBJ2-2, the V gene TRBV2; tentatively, D is TRBD1 (5 bases). Between the trimmed V and J ends, which lost 3 bases and 4 bases, there was a span of 12 bases. The germline CDR1 and CDR2 sequences are SNHLY and FYNNEI. CDR3 length equals 15 residues. The CDR3 loop reads CASSDVARVTGELFF. The CDR3 nucleotides read TGTGCCAGCAGTGACGTGGCCAGGGTCACCGGGGAGCTGTTTTTT.

This chain connects TRBV6-5 to TRBJ1-1; tentatively, D is TRBD1 (5 bases). The germline CDR1 and CDR2 sequences are MNHEY and SVGAGI. Trimming removed 6 bases from V and 4 bases from J, with 12 bases in between. The CDR3 consists of 13 residues. DNA of the CDR3: TGTGCCAGCAGAGACGTAGGGGCCACTGAAGCTTTCTTT. Its translation is CASRDVGATEAFF.

CDR3 bases: TGCGCCAGCAGCTTGCAAGGGGATAACACTGAAGCTTTCTTT. Its translation is CASSLQGDNTEAFF. This chain links TRBV5-1 with TRBJ1-1; perhaps TRBD1 as D (5 bases). The ends were cut back, 1 base at V and 2 bases at J, with 9 bases in the middle. This CDR3 comprises 14 residues. Germline lookup yields CDR1 SGHRS and CDR2 YFSETQ.

In its sample, this clone was seen a few times. The V call is TRBV5-8, the J call TRBJ2-7; possibly TRBD2 for D (5 bases). Germline V gives CDR1 SGHTS, CDR2 YDEGEE. The CDR3 spans 14 residues. Trimming pared 4 bases from V and 1 base from J, leaving 12 bases between. The CDR3 sequence: CASSPRTSSYEQYF. CDR3 nucleotides: TGTGCCAGCAGCCCCCGGACTTCTTCCTACGAGCAGTACTTC.

J is TRBJ1-6 and V is TRBV2; 8 bases align to TRBD1. V lost 5 bases to trimming and J lost 9 bases; unmatched junction nucleotides: 6. CDR1 SNHLY and CDR2 FYNNEI come from the germline V gene. The CDR3 spans 14 residues. CDR3 in amino acids: CASSWDRTVSPLHF. CDR3 bases: TGTGCCAGCAGTTGGGACAGGACTGTTTCACCCCTCCACTTT. Drawing the rest from reference TRBV2 and TRBJ1-6, the complete variable domain is EPEVTQTPSHQVTQMGQEVILRCVPISNHLYFYWYRQILGQKVEFLVSFYNNEISEKSEIFDDQFSVERPDGSNFTLKIRSTKLEDSAMYFCASSWDRTVSPLHFGNGTRLTVT.